The T cell receptor beta chain under discussion was sequenced for a study of Ad26.COV2.S vaccination and SARS-CoV-2 variants. Study observations and caveats: In TCR breadth and depth analyses, total T cell responses may have been underestimated. Comparability of non-spike TCR breadth was observed across vaccine and placebo recipients.

Some clones are missing from TCRdb's copy, which holds only in-frame ones; the method was immunoSEQ multiplex PCR. The sample lists 300,000 to 400,000 clones; around 87% were seen once. Germline values: CDR1 SNHLY, CDR2 FYNNEI. The CDR3 length is 15 residues. V lost 10 bases, J lost 4 bases, and 10 bases stayed unmatched. Treatment described: some 20 received Ad26.COV2.S at low or high dose, single or two shots; roughly 5 received placebo; per-sample allocation not given. Specimens were obtained on day 63 following the first vaccine or placebo injection. The individual, an adult aged 18-55 years, was a donor in Boston. Expressing Wuhan-strain SARS-CoV-2 spike, an Ad26 vector served as the vaccine. Concerning this clone: Its antigen is as yet unknown.

Sequencing used peripheral blood, obtained in a trial of Ad26.COV2.S vaccine versus placebo. This sequence originates from a person between 18 and 65 years old who received the Ad26.COV2.S COVID-19 vaccine or a placebo. The rearrangement uses TRBV2 and TRBJ2-3; 11 bases are shared with TRBD1. The CDR3 DNA sequence: TGTGCCACCCCCCCGTGGACAGGGGGCCCAGATACGCAGTATTTT. Residues: CATPPWTGGPDTQYF.